This TCR beta chain comes out of a study of shared clonotypes between healthy human individuals. Study conclusions and caveats: Sample collection involved blood only; tissue repertoires are likely different. Investigators expected sequencing depth to affect clonotype sharing among donors. Estimated richness values were generally larger in naive subsets than in memory subsets.

Donors included only healthy HIV-negative adults lacking recent acute infections or vaccinations. This table comes from immunoSEQ multiplex PCR, and its TCRdb copy is limited to in-frame clones, with some not included. The sample includes 2,500,000 or so clones, roughly nine tenths of them seen just once. As for this clone: The antigen is unknown.

Trimming took off 0 bases at V and 7 bases at J, with 19 bases between the two ends. The CDR3 totals 17 residues. Germline assignment: CDR1 MNHNS and CDR2 SASEGT. Sequencing input: naive CD4+ T cells sorted from blood. Subset given: CD45RA+ positively selected. The J gene is TRBJ2-4, the V gene TRBV6-1, with a possible D match to TRBD1 (6 bases). This clonotype originated in a man between 18 and 29 years old in good health. Here the CDR3 DNA reads TGTGCCAGCAGTGAAGCGTTGGTGAGGGCAGGGGTGAACATTCAGTACTTC. Its protein is CASSEALVRAGVNIQYF.